Each of the 21 T cell receptor beta chains below was sequenced from the same sample in a study of cytomegalovirus exposure and HLA in healthy donors. The PCR employed 60 Vbeta primers together with 13 Jbeta primers. Here immunoSEQ multiplex PCR was the method, and the copy in TCRdb shows in-frame clones only, minus some. The table has about 140,000 clones, roughly four fifths seen once. Sequencing was done on a sample of PBMCs. These TCRs come from a woman aged 45-59 years in good health and CMV-seropositive.

This clone was seen a handful of times. The V call is TRBV5-1, the J call TRBJ2-3; 9 bases agree with TRBD2. Germline CDR1 and CDR2: SGHRS and YFSETQ. There are 14 residues in the CDR3. Losses at the gene ends were 3 bases for V and 2 bases for J; bases not matched to a gene: 1. CDR3 loop: CASSSSGVTDTQYF. The CDR3 DNA reads as TGCGCCAGCAGCTCTAGCGGGGTCACAGATACGCAGTATTTT.

The rearrangement uses TRBV7-8 and TRBJ2-3; possibly TRBD2 for D (5 bases). V lost 5 bases and J 1 base, leaving 10 bases between the germline ends. The CDR3 loop spans 14 amino acids. Germline V CDR1 and CDR2: SGHVS, FQNEAQ. The CDR3 reads CASSPRTGTDTQYF. The DNA of the CDR3 is TGTGCCAGCAGCCCCCGGACTGGCACAGATACGCAGTATTTT.

The chain carries TRBV27 and TRBJ2-7, with 7 bases identical to TRBD1. Germline V gene sequence: CDR1 MNHEY, CDR2 SMNVEV (reference sequence). Unmatched junction bases numbered 5, after V lost 6 bases and J lost 0 bases. The CDR3 has 14 amino acids. CDR3 nucleotides: TGTGCCAGCAGAAACAGGGGAGCCTCCTACGAGCAGTACTTC. It yields the protein CASRNRGASYEQYF.

Details on this clone: Compared with germline, one end of the junction differs, possibly owing to a read error. The rearrangement joins TRBV28 to TRBJ1-1; D unclear. The CDR3 contains 12 residues. The germline V gene encodes CDR1 MDHEN and CDR2 SYDVKM. CDR3 loop: CASSLRVDTKVF. CDR3 coding DNA: TGTGCCAGCAGTCTGAGGGTCGACACCAAAGTATTT.

This clone showed up just a few times. The chain is built from TRBV7-9 and TRBJ2-7, with TRBD1 matching over 8 bases. The CDR3 spans 14 residues. V gave up 5 bases and J gave up 5 bases; unmatched junction bases: 8. CDR1 is SEHNR and CDR2 is FQNEAQ in the germline V gene (reference sequence). As DNA, the CDR3 is TGTGCCAGCAGCCAAGGACAGGGATTCGACGAGCAGTACTTC. Amino acid sequence: CASSQGQGFDEQYF.

The V gene is TRBV13, the J gene TRBJ2-5, with 9 bases fitting TRBD2. From germline, CDR1 is PRHDT and CDR2 FYEKMQ (reference sequence). Germline trimming cut 2 bases from V and 4 bases from J; bases unmatched to any gene: 14. CDR3 size: 18 residues. The CDR3 loop is CASSLNYGGGGAGETQYF. CDR3 bases: TGTGCCAGCAGCTTAAATTACGGAGGCGGGGGGGCTGGAGAGACCCAGTACTTC.

The rearrangement uses TRBV28 and TRBJ2-7; TRBD1 matches at 7 bases. Germline CDR1 and CDR2: MDHEN and SYDVKM. The ends lost 3 bases at V and 1 base at J; junction bases unmatched: 9. CDR3 length equals 16 residues. The CDR3 bases are TGTGCCAGCAGTTTCACAACAGGGGATCTTTCCTACGAGCAGTACTTC. Residues: CASSFTTGDLSYEQYF.

The rearrangement uses TRBV19 and TRBJ2-1; 8 bases are a match to TRBD1. The V gene's germline CDR1 is LNHDA and CDR2 SQIVND (reference sequence). V was clipped by 5 bases and J by 2 bases; unmatched bases: 2. The CDR3 consists of 14 residues. In nucleotides, the CDR3 is TGTGCCAGTAGTGCACAGGGGGCCTACAATGAGCAGTTCTTC. This gives the protein CASSAQGAYNEQFF. The full variable domain, its missing parts supplied by reference TRBV19 and TRBJ2-1, is DGGITQSPKYLFRKEGQNVTLSCEQNLNHDAMYWYRQDPGQGLRLIYYSQIVNDFQKGDIAEGYSVSREKKESFPLTVTSAQKNPTAFYLCASSAQGAYNEQFFGPGTRLTVL.

This clone was observed a handful of times. The gene calls are TRBV6-1 and TRBJ1-3, with 8 bases aligning to TRBD1. Trimming took 2 bases from V and 4 from J; bases not matched to a gene: 10. The CDR3 sequence is 17 residues long. Looked up from germline, CDR1 is MNHNS and CDR2 is SASEGT. CDR3 bases: TGTGCCAGCAGTGAATCTCCCTGGACAGGGCTCGGAAACACCATATATTTT. The encoded protein is CASSESPWTGLGNTIYF.

The chain combines TRBV6-5 with TRBJ1-4; D unclear. The CDR3 runs to 15 residues. In germline, CDR1 is MNHEY, CDR2 SVGAGI. Trimming took 6 bases from V and 0 from J, leaving 11 bases between them. The CDR3 nucleotides read TGTGCCAGCAGCACCACTTATGCAACTAATGAAAAACTGTTTTTT. It codes for CASSTTYATNEKLFF.

The chain is built from TRBV7-9 and TRBJ2-6; D call uncertain. The V gene lost 6 bases and the J gene lost 0 bases, with 6 bases spanning the gap. CDR3 length: 14 residues. CDR1 and CDR2 from the germline V gene are SEHNR and FQNEAQ (reference sequence). CDR3 coding DNA: TGTGCCAGCAGACGGAGCTCTGGGGCCAACGTCCTGACTTTC. Its protein product is CASRRSSGANVLTF.

The CDR3 is CASSGQGNTGELFF. DNA for the CDR3: TGTGCCAGCTCAGGACAGGGAAACACCGGGGAGCTGTTTTTT. The chain uses TRBV18 and TRBJ2-2; 8 nucleotides agree with TRBD1. The CDR3 length is 14 residues. From germline, CDR1 is KGHSH and CDR2 LQKENI. The V gene end was trimmed by 5 bases and the J gene end by 2 bases; junction bases not matched to a gene: 1.

V gene TRBV7-6 combines with J gene TRBJ1-5, with D perhaps matching TRBD1 (5 bases). The V and J ends lost 4 bases and 7 bases respectively, with 8 bases between them. This CDR3 region has 12 residues. The V gene's germline CDR1 is SGHVS and CDR2 FNYEAQ. CDR3 residues: CASSSGEQPQHF. The DNA for the CDR3 is TGTGCCAGCAGCTCGGGGGAGCAGCCCCAGCATTTT.

The V call is TRBV28, the J call TRBJ1-5; unclear D gene. The V and J ends lost 3 bases and 0 bases respectively, with 12 bases between them. Germline assignment: CDR1 MDHEN and CDR2 SYDVKM. This CDR3 has 16 amino acids. The CDR3 region is CASSFGGSYSNQPQHF. Written as DNA, the CDR3 is TGTGCCAGCAGTTTCGGAGGCAGTTATAGCAATCAGCCCCAGCATTTT. Variable domain in full (rest from reference TRBV28 and TRBJ1-5): DVKVTQSSRYLVKRTGEKVFLECVQDMDHENMFWYRQDPGLGLRLIYFSYDVKMKEKGDIPEGYSVSREKKERFSLILESASTNQTSMYLCASSFGGSYSNQPQHFGDGTRLSIL.

The rearrangement uses TRBV27 and TRBJ2-7, with 10 bases fitting TRBD2. The length of the CDR3 is 14 residues. J lost 3 bases, V lost 5 bases, and 4 bases had no gene match. From germline, CDR1 is MNHEY and CDR2 SMNVEV (reference sequence). The chain's CDR3 is CASSPRTSGYEQYF. DNA of the CDR3: TGTGCCAGCAGTCCCAGGACTAGCGGCTACGAGCAGTACTTC.

This sequence joins TRBV27 and TRBJ1-6, with 9 positions matching TRBD1. CDR3 length equals 15 residues. Trimming removed 6 bases from V and 10 bases from J; junction bases left unmatched: 10. Germline CDR1 reads MNHEY; CDR2 reads SMNVEV (reference sequence). The DNA for the CDR3 is TGTGCCAGCAGCTGGCAGGGACAGGGTGGATCACCCCTCCACTTT. Translating it yields CASSWQGQGGSPLHF.

This clone was counted between two and nine times. The gene calls are TRBV9 and TRBJ1-2; TRBD1 matches at 9 bases. The V gene's germline CDR1 is SGDLS and CDR2 YYNGEE. The V segment lost 3 bases and the J segment 8 bases; nucleotides outside the gene matches: 5. This CDR3 has 13 residues. The CDR3 nucleotides read TGTGCCAGCAGCGAGGGACAGGGAGGCGGCTACACCTTC. Protein: CASSEGQGGGYTF.

As concerns this clone: The sample holds other DNA sequences that translate to the same CDR3. The chain combines TRBV11-3 with TRBJ2-3, with TRBD2 identical over 9 bases. The CDR3 consists of 16 residues. Losses at the gene ends were 1 base for V and 1 base for J; bases not matched to a gene: 3. CDR1 is SGHNT and CDR2 is YENEEA in the germline V gene. As DNA, the CDR3 is TGTGCCAGCAGCTTAGGAACTAGCGGGCGCACAGATACGCAGTATTTT. Its protein is CASSLGTSGRTDTQYF.

This chain uses TRBV5-1 with TRBJ2-5, with TRBD1 matching 9 bases. The CDR3 covers 15 residues. Germline trimming cut 2 bases from V and 5 bases from J; bases unmatched to any gene: 7. Germline-derived CDR1 and CDR2 are SGHRS and YFSETQ. The CDR3 DNA reads TGCGCCAGCAGCTTTACAGGGGGCGCTTCGGAGACCCAGTACTTC. This encodes CASSFTGGASETQYF.

The chain employs TRBV7-9 and TRBJ2-3, with a tentative D call TRBD2 (7 bases). CDR1 and CDR2 (germline): SEHNR, FQNEAQ (reference sequence). The CDR3 is 16 residues long. With 6 bases removed from V and 2 bases from J, the gap between germline ends came to 18 bases. CDR3 residues: CASSWGGAADTDTQYF. The CDR3 nucleotides are TGTGCCAGCAGTTGGGGGGGGGCAGCCGACACAGATACGCAGTATTTT.

The chain combines TRBV6-1 with TRBJ1-4, with D possibly being TRBD1 (5 bases). Trimming removed 8 bases at V and 12 bases at J, with 22 bases between. CDR3 length equals 14 residues. Germline V CDR1 and CDR2: MNHNS, SASEGT. This CDR3 reads CASGGGPGYEELFF. The DNA of the CDR3 is TGTGCCAGCGGAGGAGGGCCAGGGTATGAGGAACTGTTTTTT.